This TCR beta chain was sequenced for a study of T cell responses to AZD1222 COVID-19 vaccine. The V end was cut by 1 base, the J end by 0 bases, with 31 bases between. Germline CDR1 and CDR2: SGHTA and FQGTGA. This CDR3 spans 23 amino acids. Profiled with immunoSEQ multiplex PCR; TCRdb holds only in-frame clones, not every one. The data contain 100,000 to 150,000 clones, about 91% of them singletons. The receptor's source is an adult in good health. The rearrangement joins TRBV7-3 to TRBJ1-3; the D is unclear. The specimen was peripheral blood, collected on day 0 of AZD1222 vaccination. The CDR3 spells CASSLRQPSFGAADSGSGNTIYF. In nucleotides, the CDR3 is TGTGCCAGCAGCTTAAGGCAGCCCTCTTTCGGAGCAGCGGACTCGGGCTCTGGAAACACCATATATTTT. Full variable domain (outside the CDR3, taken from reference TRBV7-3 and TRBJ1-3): GAGVSQTPSNKVTEKGKYVELRCDPISGHTALYWYRQSLGQGPEFLIYFQGTGAADDSGLPNDRFFAVRPEGSVSTLKIQRTERGDSAVYLCASSLRQPSFGAADSGSGNTIYFGEGSWLTVV.